This T cell receptor beta chain was captured in a study of blood T cell repertoires in COVID-19 (dated by TCRdb to about 2020). With regard to the full study: The collaborator samples originated in the United States, Italy and Spain and spanned the acute and convalescent phases of COVID-19. The material from the prospective study consisted of cDNA or gDNA derived from T cells, B-cell-depleted T cells, or PBMCs. Subjects who had been exposed to COVID-19, were actively infected with it, or had recovered from it provided the deeply sampled blood TCRbeta repertoires that made up the dataset. A freely available public database, intended as a resource for researchers studying the immune response to SARS-CoV-2, is where the repertoires were released. Samples were obtained from the ongoing ImmuneRACE study (first 160 participants) and from 1,200 or so subjects provided by 6 global collaborators. Sample metadata almost always included a de-identified subject ID, COVID-19 status, age in years and sex. Where available, HLA class I and class II types were taken from metadata supplied by the sample provider and were not determined by assay-based typing. Beyond this particular receptor, the publication reports: The amount of clinical and demographic metadata varied by source and participant and was provided uncurated.

Collaborating institutions collected whole blood in K2EDTA tubes following their own protocols. For TCRbeta analysis, collaborators shipped samples as frozen whole blood, isolated PBMCs, or DNA extracted from either of those sample types. V lost 0 bases and J lost 4 bases, and the count of bases not matched to a germline gene is 8. The CDR3 numbers 15 residues from cysteine through phenylalanine. Solely the CDR3 DNA is kept, with 45 bases framed from the first base. In the germline V gene (reference sequence), CDR1 corresponds to GTSNPN and CDR2 to SVGIG. This clone came up once. Its antigen is unknown. Nothing much larger sits one base from this clone, and base qualities are not available. The immunoSEQ Assay, a bias-controlled multiplex PCR, was used to amplify TCRbeta CDR3 regions from genomic DNA. As for the authors' bioinformatics: Within the assay, amplification of reference gene primers was used to estimate how many nucleated cells each sample contained. Sequence reads were collapsed and filtered to measure the absolute abundance of every unique TCRbeta CDR3 rearrangement. Productive Simpson clonality was computed per sample as the square root of Simpson's diversity index over productive rearrangements. This immuneACCESS table, as held by TCRdb, lists in-frame sequences with V and J called but not all clones. Of the missing ones, under half trace to an unresolved V gene in checked studies; the others have no known cause. The V and J calls and the clone size are those of that table, but D and trimming were determined from the DNA. The sample has about 80,000 clones on record, around 91% of them singletons. The ten largest clonotypes hold about 12% of the sample.

The sequence was collected from a man aged 65 to 79 with active or convalescent COVID-19. This sequence uses TRBV30 and TRBJ1-1, with 7 bases matching TRBD1. The sequenced sample consisted of peripheral blood. CDR3 loop: CAWSVSPGGSTEAFF. In nucleotides, the sequence is TGTGCCTGGAGTGTTTCTCCAGGGGGGAGCACTGAAGCTTTCTTT.